This T cell receptor (beta chain) was obtained from a study of blood T cell repertoires in COVID-19. Across the whole study: The study drew acute and convalescent COVID-19 samples from the United States, Italy and Spain. T cells, B-cell-depleted T cells, or PBMCs supplied cDNA or gDNA.

This clone was detected only once. Authors' processing steps: Estimates of nucleated cell counts were drawn from the amplification of reference gene primers. Some clones are missing from TCRdb's copy, which holds only in-frame ones; the method was immunoSEQ multiplex PCR. V and J calls and clone size are as listed in that table; D and trimming were resolved from the DNA. The sample carries tens of thousands of clones, about 86% recorded once. Trimming removed 4 bases from V and 7 bases from J; junction bases left unmatched: 5. The CDR3 consists of 15 residues. Germline lookup yields CDR1 MRHNA and CDR2 SNTAGT.

The source of this sequence is a man aged 45-65 years in a cohort sampled during active COVID-19. This chain joins TRBV6-4 and TRBJ2-1; 12 bases agree with TRBD2. The specimen was peripheral blood. The CDR3 region has the DNA TGTGCCAGCAGTGGACTAGCGGGAGTTGGGAATGAGCAGTTCTTC. Protein sequence: CASSGLAGVGNEQFF.